The subject of this entry is one TCR beta chain. No antigen is known for it. The data were taken from a study of Graves' ophthalmopathy and Graves' hyperthyroidism. Among the exclusions were patients with other autoimmune diseases, uncontrolled infections, pregnancy or lactation. The PBMCs used were ones drawn from approximately 10 ml of fresh peripheral blood. The germline gives CDR1 MDHEN, CDR2 SYDVKM. The CDR3 totals 14 residues. After removal of 5 bases from V and 4 bases from J, the junction contained 6 bases not matched to a gene. Study outcomes and limitations: From stable hyperthyroidism, ophthalmopathy was separated by a 13-signature model with roughly 89% sensitivity and 75% to 82% specificity. Among thyroid clonotypes expanded above 0.001 frequency, most also appeared in blood.

CDR3 regions of TCR beta were amplified from RNA transcripts. Second-round multiplex PCR followed a first-round RT-PCR using HTBI primers. TCRdb re-called the multiplex PCR reads with MiXCR, one entry per CDR3 protein. This sample carries about 210,000 distinct CDR3 sequences, 25% to 30% of them seen once, and the ten largest clones take 9.1%. Sequenced sample: peripheral blood. The rearrangement uses TRBV28 and TRBJ1-2; TRBD1 agrees at 8 bases. This TCR was sampled from a man aged 50 to 59 with Graves' ophthalmopathy. The CDR3 nucleotides read TGTGCCAGCAGTCCTACAGGGGGGCTCTATGGCTACACCTTC. Amino acids: CASSPTGGLYGYTF.